One T cell receptor beta chain is described in this entry. The entry originates in a study of T cell changes during pregnancy in multiple sclerosis. The repertoire was sequenced with immunoSEQ multiplex PCR; TCRdb's copy has only in-frame clones and lacks some. The sample yields about 50,000 clones, approximately 91% seen once. Germline V gives CDR1 MNHEY, CDR2 SMNVEV (reference sequence). Losses at the gene ends were 6 bases for V and 2 bases for J; bases not matched to a gene: 6. This CDR3 is 15 amino acids long. This rearrangement joins TRBV27 to TRBJ2-1, with 8 bases aligning to TRBD1. This clonotype was obtained from a female donor with multiple sclerosis, enrolled in a pregnancy study. The sequences come from CD4+ T cells from peripheral blood mononuclear cells, collected in the second trimester of pregnancy. CDR3 protein: CASRKDRVPYNEQFF. The CDR3 nucleotides are TGTGCCAGCAGAAAGGACAGGGTCCCCTACAATGAGCAGTTCTTC.